The 20 T cell receptor beta chains reported below all come from one sample, sequenced in a study of blood T cell repertoires in COVID-19. The protocol was immunoSEQ multiplex PCR, while the TCRdb copy is restricted to in-frame clones and leaves out a portion. The sample consists of around 470,000 clones, 89% of them appearing once. The sequenced sample consisted of peripheral blood. These receptors originate from a man aged 18 to 29 with COVID-19, enrolled during active disease.

V and J are TRBV19 and TRBJ2-3, with TRBD2 matching over 8 bases. There are 16 residues in the CDR3. Germline V gives CDR1 LNHDA, CDR2 SQIVND (reference sequence). V dropped 3 bases and J dropped 4; count of bases not matched to a gene: 9. The CDR3 nucleotides read TGTGCCAGTAGTATGAACGGGGGGGGTGAATCAGATACGCAGTATTTT. Protein sequence: CASSMNGGGESDTQYF.

The genes are TRBV3-1 (or the pseudogene TRBV3-2) and TRBJ1-6; TRBD1 agrees at 8 bases. The length of the CDR3 is 14 residues. CDR1 and CDR2 from the germline V gene are LGHDT and YNNKEL (reference sequence). Unmatched junction bases numbered 3, after V lost 2 bases and J lost 9 bases. The CDR3 nucleotides read TGTGCCAGCAGCCAATATGACAGGGGTTCACCCCTCCACTTT. The encoded protein is CASSQYDRGSPLHF.

This clone was seen many times. This rearrangement joins TRBV7-3 to TRBJ2-3, with unresolved D. This CDR3 spans 13 amino acids. V lost 5 bases and J 6 bases, leaving 12 bases between the germline ends. The germline V gene encodes CDR1 SGHTA and CDR2 FQGTGA. The CDR3 region is CASSLDPRDTQYF. CDR3 sequence (DNA): TGTGCCAGCAGCCTCGATCCACGGGATACGCAGTATTTT.

This chain links TRBV2 with TRBJ2-7; 9 bases line up with TRBD2. From germline, CDR1 is SNHLY and CDR2 FYNNEI. This CDR3 contains 14 residues. The V segment lost 4 bases and the J segment 4 bases; nucleotides outside the gene matches: 5. CDR3 amino acids: CASSGGLAPYEQYF. The CDR3 DNA sequence: TGTGCCAGCAGTGGGGGACTAGCTCCTTACGAGCAGTACTTC.

The chain is built from TRBV15 and TRBJ2-2; TRBD2 matches at 11 bases. There are 17 residues in the CDR3. Germline CDR1 and CDR2: LNHNV and YYDKDF (reference sequence). V lost 3 bases to trimming and J lost 3 bases; unmatched junction nucleotides: 6. CDR3 sequence (DNA): TGTGCCACCAGCAGGGACAGGGGACTAGCGGACACCGGGGAGCTGTTTTTT. This codes for CATSRDRGLADTGELFF. Supplemented by reference TRBV15 and TRBJ2-2, the full variable domain reads DAMVIQNPRYQVTQFGKPVTLSCSQTLNHNVMYWYQQKSSQAPKLLFHYYDKDFNNEADTPDNFQSRRPNTSFCFLDIRSPGLGDTAMYLCATSRDRGLADTGELFFGEGSRLTVL.

To note about this clone: At one end, the junction sequence differs from germline, possibly due to a read error. The chain links TRBV19 to TRBJ1-1; the D gene is possibly TRBD1 (6 bases). CDR1 is LNHDA and CDR2 is SQIVND in the germline V gene (reference sequence). CDR3 length: 13 amino acids. The CDR3 reads CASSVDRNPEAFF. The CDR3 nucleotides are TGTGCCAGTAGTGTTGACAGGAACCCTGAAGCTTTCTTT.

The rearrangement joins TRBV4-1 to TRBJ2-7, with 9 nucleotides matching TRBD1. The junction had 14 bases not matched to a gene; V was cut back by 3 bases and J by 5 bases. This CDR3 comprises 17 residues. Germline lookup yields CDR1 MGHRA and CDR2 YSYEKL. The CDR3 DNA is TGCGCCAGCAGCCACTCTCCACCGGGACAGGGCTTCCACGAGCAGTACTTC. It yields the protein CASSHSPPGQGFHEQYF.

In nucleotides, the CDR3 is TGCGCCAGCAGTGAAACCCCGGGAGGTGAGCAGTTCTTC. Amino acids: CASSETPGGEQFF. The rearrangement joins TRBV10-2 to TRBJ2-1, with 7 bases aligning to TRBD2. Germline CDR1 is WSHSY and CDR2 is SAAADI. This CDR3 region has 13 residues. The V and J ends lost 3 bases and 9 bases, in that order; junction bases with no gene match: 5.

This chain links TRBV19 with TRBJ2-2, with D uncertain. Germline-derived CDR1 and CDR2 are LNHDA and SQIVND (reference sequence). V was clipped by 10 bases and J by 4 bases, with 4 bases between them. CDR3 length equals 10 residues. The CDR3, as DNA: TGTGCCACCCTCACCGGGGAGCTGTTTTTT. This encodes CATLTGELFF.

This chain uses TRBV4-1 with TRBJ2-5; D not resolved. The length of the CDR3 is 14 residues. Trimming took 1 base from V and 1 from J, leaving 7 bases between them. CDR1 MGHRA and CDR2 YSYEKL come from the germline V gene. The CDR3 loop is CASSQGPSQETQYF. The CDR3 nucleotides read TGCGCCAGCAGCCAAGGGCCATCCCAAGAGACCCAGTACTTC.

The V and J genes are TRBV6-1 and TRBJ2-4; D perhaps matches TRBD2 (5 bases). V lost 3 bases, J lost 3 bases, and 15 bases lay in between. This CDR3 has 16 amino acids. Germline V gene sequence: CDR1 MNHNS, CDR2 SASEGT. The CDR3 spells CASSELGAALKNIQYF. The CDR3 nucleotides are TGTGCCAGCAGTGAGTTGGGAGCAGCCCTCAAAAACATTCAGTACTTC.

This sequence joins TRBV19 and TRBJ1-2, with 9 positions matching TRBD1. The trim removed 3 bases at V and 4 bases at J, leaving 6 bases unmatched. The length of the CDR3 is 15 residues. In germline, CDR1 is LNHDA, CDR2 SQIVND (reference sequence). The CDR3 sequence: CASSIPGQGSYGYTF. CDR3 sequence (DNA): TGTGCCAGTAGTATCCCGGGACAGGGTTCCTATGGCTACACCTTC. Filled out from reference TRBV19 and TRBJ1-2, the complete variable domain reads DGGITQSPKYLFRKEGQNVTLSCEQNLNHDAMYWYRQDPGQGLRLIYYSQIVNDFQKGDIAEGYSVSREKKESFPLTVTSAQKNPTAFYLCASSIPGQGSYGYTFGSGTRLTVV.

The J gene is TRBJ1-1, the V gene TRBV2, with D tentatively TRBD1 (6 bases). This CDR3 has 14 residues. Trimming stripped 5 bases from V and 3 bases from J, with 13 bases between. Germline loops: CDR1 SNHLY, CDR2 FYNNEI. The CDR3 region is CASSFQGSDTEAFF. In nucleotides, the CDR3 is TGTGCCAGCAGTTTTCAGGGGAGCGACACTGAAGCTTTCTTT.

The chain has TRBV19 and TRBJ2-6, with 8 bases matching TRBD2. This CDR3 spans 20 amino acids. The junction had 15 bases not matched to a gene; V was cut back by 4 bases and J by 1 base. The germline gives CDR1 LNHDA, CDR2 SQIVND (reference sequence). The CDR3 protein is CASSTSLNGGASSGANVLTF. CDR3 nucleotide sequence: TGTGCCAGTAGTACGAGCTTAAACGGGGGGGCTTCGTCTGGGGCCAACGTCCTGACTTTC.

The rearrangement joins TRBV5-5 to TRBJ2-5; TRBD2 aligns across 7 bases. Per the germline V gene, CDR1 is SGHKS and CDR2 is YYEKEE (reference sequence). With 2 bases clipped from V and 1 base from J, the junction kept 8 bases outside the gene matches. This CDR3 is 16 amino acids long. The CDR3 loop reads CASSFWSGASQETQYF. The CDR3 DNA follows: TGTGCCAGCAGCTTTTGGAGCGGGGCGAGCCAAGAGACCCAGTACTTC.

This clone came up once. The chain has TRBV24-1 and TRBJ1-5; the D is unclear. Germline CDR1 reads KGHDR; CDR2 reads SFDVKD. The V end lost 3 bases, the J end lost 16 bases, and 12 bases lay between the germline ends. This CDR3 comprises 11 residues. CDR3 DNA: TGTGCCACCAGTGATCTAAAGGCTAGTCATTTT. Its protein product is CATSDLKASHF.

This clone was observed once. CDR3 DNA sequence: TGTGCCAGCAAGGGGACTAGCGGAATAGGGTCCGAGCAGTACTTC. It codes for CASKGTSGIGSEQYF. V gene TRBV6-5 combines with J gene TRBJ2-7, with TRBD2 identical over 11 bases. The length of the CDR3 is 15 residues. V was clipped by 7 bases and J by 6 bases; unmatched bases: 11. In germline, CDR1 is MNHEY, CDR2 SVGAGI.

This clone has only one observation. The rearrangement links TRBV9 to TRBJ2-3; 7 bases align to TRBD1. CDR3 length: 13 residues. The V segment lost 5 bases and the J segment 3 bases; nucleotides outside the gene matches: 3. Looked up from germline, CDR1 is SGDLS and CDR2 is YYNGEE. In DNA, the CDR3 is TGTGCCAGCAGTGCCAGGGGGACAGATACGCAGTATTTT. Residues: CASSARGTDTQYF.

The table lists this clone with many counts. The V gene is TRBV27, the J gene TRBJ2-2; 11 bases align to TRBD2. The V segment lost 5 bases and the J segment 8 bases; nucleotides outside the gene matches: 13. The CDR3 has 17 residues. CDR1 and CDR2 (germline): MNHEY, SMNVEV (reference sequence). This chain's CDR3 is CASSPLRASGRSGELFF. CDR3 bases: TGTGCCAGCAGTCCCCTTCGGGCTAGCGGGAGGTCTGGGGAGCTGTTTTTT.

This chain connects TRBV2 to TRBJ2-2; D unresolved. The germline V gene has CDR1 SNHLY and CDR2 FYNNEI. The length of the CDR3 is 14 residues. V was trimmed by 10 bases and J by 0 bases, leaving 12 bases between them. CDR3 amino acids: CATRVTANTGELFF. In nucleotides, the CDR3 is TGTGCCACCCGTGTAACAGCGAACACCGGGGAGCTGTTTTTT.